Below, 14 T cell receptor beta chains from the same sample are listed, as sequenced in a study of OX40 agonist ivuxolimab in advanced cancers. Assay: immunoSEQ multiplex PCR; the TCRdb copy retains only in-frame clones and omits some. The sample includes about 88,000 clones, roughly 85% of them seen just once. This specimen consisted of CD4+ or CD8+ T cells sorted from blood, obtained in a trial of the OX40 agonist ivuxolimab. Every receptor here comes from an adult with an advanced solid tumor such as melanoma, head and neck, liver or kidney cancer.

This clone was observed a single time. This rearrangement joins TRBV6-1 to TRBJ1-2, with a possible D match to TRBD1 (6 bases). The CDR3 is made up of 14 amino acids. Trimming shortened V by 6 bases and J by 6 bases, and 17 bases separated the two germline ends. Germline V gives CDR1 MNHNS, CDR2 SASEGT. CDR3 sequence reads: CASRSFGGADGYTF. CDR3 nucleotide sequence: TGTGCCAGCAGGAGTTTTGGGGGCGCGGATGGCTACACCTTC.

The rearrangement joins TRBV2 to TRBJ1-2; TRBD1 is a possible D gene (5 bases). This CDR3 is built from 12 residues. CDR1 and CDR2 from the germline V gene are SNHLY and FYNNEI. The ends were cut back, 4 bases at V and 4 bases at J, with 7 bases in the middle. CDR3 sequence reads: CASSVQGYGYTF. Written as DNA, the CDR3 is TGTGCCAGCAGTGTCCAGGGCTATGGCTACACCTTC. Together with reference TRBV2 and TRBJ1-2, the CDR3 gives the full variable domain: EPEVTQTPSHQVTQMGQEVILRCVPISNHLYFYWYRQILGQKVEFLVSFYNNEISEKSEIFDDQFSVERPDGSNFTLKIRSTKLEDSAMYFCASSVQGYGYTFGSGTRLTVV.

The chain links TRBV10-3 to TRBJ2-4; 8 bases match TRBD1. The CDR3 spans 16 residues. V shed 4 bases and J 0 bases; nucleotides not matched to a gene: 5. Looked up from germline, CDR1 is ENHRY and CDR2 is SYGVKD. The CDR3 coding sequence is TGTGCCATCAGTGCAGGGACAGGAGCAGCCAAAAACATTCAGTACTTC. It is translated as CAISAGTGAAKNIQYF.

V gene TRBV5-4 combines with J gene TRBJ1-6; D is undetermined. Trimming removed 0 bases at V and 4 bases at J, with 8 bases between. From germline, CDR1 is SGHNT and CDR2 YYREEE (reference sequence). The CDR3 extends over 15 amino acids. CDR3 loop: CASSLAGGYNSPLHF. The DNA of the CDR3 is TGTGCCAGCAGCTTGGCTGGTGGTTATAATTCACCCCTCCACTTT.

This clone occurred once. The chain links TRBV7-2 to TRBJ2-3, with 8 bases lining up with TRBD2. V trimming: 4 bases; J trimming: 5 bases; junction bases outside the gene matches: 14. The CDR3 totals 17 residues. Germline CDR1 and CDR2: SGHTA and FQGNSA. The CDR3 DNA reads TGTGCCAGCAGCTGGGGCGGGGGGTTGGATTCTCAAGATACGCAGTATTTT. It specifies CASSWGGGLDSQDTQYF. The complete variable domain, with remaining parts taken from reference TRBV7-2 and TRBJ2-3, reads GAGVSQSPSNKVTEKGKDVELRCDPISGHTALYWYRQSLGQGLEFLIYFQGNSAPDKSGLPSDRFSAERTGGSVSTLTIQRTQQEDSAVYLCASSWGGGLDSQDTQYFGPGTRLTVL.

Details on this clone: Other nucleotide sequences from this sample produce the same CDR3. This chain connects TRBV7-3 to TRBJ1-5; TRBD1 aligns across 7 bases. This CDR3 has 13 residues. CDR1 is SGHTA, CDR2 FQGTGA, per germline. With V trimmed by 5 bases and J by 10 bases, 8 bases remained unmatched. The CDR3 DNA follows: TGTGCCAGCAGCGAGGACAGGTTTAACCCCCAGCATTTT. Protein: CASSEDRFNPQHF.

The chain recombines TRBV7-9 with TRBJ1-2, with TRBD1 matching 10 bases. The germline gives CDR1 SEHNR, CDR2 FQNEAQ (reference sequence). This CDR3 spans 18 amino acids. V gave up 5 bases and J gave up 4 bases; unmatched junction bases: 16. This CDR3 reads CASSPIGTGEAPGYGYTF. DNA of the CDR3: TGTGCCAGCAGCCCTATTGGGACAGGGGAGGCACCGGGCTATGGCTACACCTTC.

The chain is built from TRBV4-1 and TRBJ2-2, with D perhaps TRBD2 (6 bases). V lost 0 bases to trimming and J lost 6 bases, with 14 bases between them. The CDR3 has 16 amino acids. CDR1 is MGHRA and CDR2 is YSYEKL in the germline V gene. The CDR3 DNA reads as TGCGCCAGCAGCCAAGATTGGCTAGCGCCGGCCGGGGAGCTGTTTTTT. Its protein is CASSQDWLAPAGELFF.

This clone has a count of ten or more. This chain uses TRBV10-3 with TRBJ1-6; the D is unclear. Trimming removed 6 bases from V and 5 bases from J, with 14 bases in between. Looked up from germline, CDR1 is ENHRY and CDR2 is SYGVKD. This CDR3 contains 15 residues. CDR3 nucleotide sequence: TGTGCCATCAGGAAGGAAGGGCTACATAATTCACCCCTCCACTTT. This sequence encodes CAIRKEGLHNSPLHF.

The chain employs TRBV9 and TRBJ1-6; unclear D gene. Looked up from germline, CDR1 is SGDLS and CDR2 is YYNGEE. This CDR3 comprises 16 residues. V lost 4 bases, J lost 4 bases, and 15 bases lay in between. The CDR3 region is CASSPSLANYNSPLHF. CDR3 bases: TGTGCCAGCAGCCCCTCCCTCGCCAATTATAATTCACCCCTCCACTTT. Combining the CDR3 with reference TRBV9 and TRBJ1-6 gives the whole variable domain DSGVTQTPKHLITATGQRVTLRCSPRSGDLSVYWYQQSLDQGLQFLIQYYNGEERAKGNILERFSAQQFPDLHSELNLSSLELGDSALYFCASSPSLANYNSPLHFGNGTRLTVT.

The chain recombines TRBV10-1 with TRBJ2-1; D is ambiguous. Germline CDR1 WNHNN, CDR2 SYGVQD (reference sequence). Trimming pared 9 bases from V and 7 bases from J, leaving 4 bases between. This CDR3 has 9 residues. CDR3 amino acids: CARVNEQFF. As DNA, the CDR3 is TGCGCCAGGGTAAATGAGCAGTTCTTC.

The chain combines TRBV18 with TRBJ2-7, with 8 nucleotides matching TRBD1. Per germline, CDR1 KGHSH and CDR2 LQKENI. V lost 4 bases, J lost 4 bases, and 6 bases stayed unmatched. The CDR3 sequence is 14 residues long. CDR3 in DNA: TGTGCCAGCTCACAAGGACAGGGCGAATACGAGCAGTACGTC. Translation gives CASSQGQGEYEQYV.

This clone has just one count. The rearrangement uses TRBV4-1 and TRBJ1-6; D might be TRBD1 (6 bases). The CDR3 runs to 15 residues. Trimming left V 1 base short and J 7 bases short, with 11 bases between. Germline lookup yields CDR1 MGHRA and CDR2 YSYEKL. The CDR3 here is CASSQATGNNSPLHF. CDR3 nucleotides: TGCGCCAGCAGCCAAGCAACAGGGAACAATTCACCCCTCCACTTT.

The chain employs TRBV4-3 and TRBJ2-3; 9 bases align to TRBD2. The CDR3 sequence is 15 residues long. V lost 0 bases, J lost 4 bases, and 2 bases stayed unmatched. The V gene's germline CDR1 is LGHNA and CDR2 YSLEER. The CDR3 region is CASSQEGTSPDTQYF. The CDR3 region has the DNA TGCGCCAGCAGCCAAGAAGGGACTAGCCCAGATACGCAGTATTTT.